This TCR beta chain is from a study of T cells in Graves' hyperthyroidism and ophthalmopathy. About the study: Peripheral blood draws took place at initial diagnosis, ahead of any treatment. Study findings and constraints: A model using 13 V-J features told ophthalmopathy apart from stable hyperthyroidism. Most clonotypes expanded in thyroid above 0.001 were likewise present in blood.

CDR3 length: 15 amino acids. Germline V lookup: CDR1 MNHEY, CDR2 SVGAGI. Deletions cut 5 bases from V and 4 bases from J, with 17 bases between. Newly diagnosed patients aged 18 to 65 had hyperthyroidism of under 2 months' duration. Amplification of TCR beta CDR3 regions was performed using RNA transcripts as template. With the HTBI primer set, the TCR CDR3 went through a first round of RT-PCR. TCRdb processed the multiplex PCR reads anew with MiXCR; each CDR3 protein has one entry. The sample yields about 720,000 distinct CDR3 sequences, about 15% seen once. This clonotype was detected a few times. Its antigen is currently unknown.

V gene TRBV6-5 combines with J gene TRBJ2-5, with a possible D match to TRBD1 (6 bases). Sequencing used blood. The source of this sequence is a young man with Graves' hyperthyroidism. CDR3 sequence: CASSRRMGHGETQYF. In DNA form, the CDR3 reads TGTGCCAGCAGTCGGCGTATGGGACATGGAGAGACCCAGTACTTC.